What follows are 32 T cell receptor beta chains derived from one specimen sequenced in a study of blood T cells in healthy people across ages. The authors ran a second PCR of 7 to 11 cycles using a sample-barcoded 5' primer and a J-beta primer mix. TCRdb analysed the 5' RACE reads with MiXCR anew, one entry per CDR3 protein. The table shows roughly 680,000 distinct CDR3 sequences, with 52% occurring only once. The sequencing sample was made of blood. All receptors derive from a woman of 80 years or more in good health.

The rearrangement links TRBV10-3 to TRBJ2-1; 14 bases align to TRBD2. The CDR3 totals 18 residues. Germline CDR1 ENHRY, CDR2 SYGVKD. Unmatched junction bases numbered 11, after V lost 3 bases and J lost 7 bases. CDR3 nucleotides: TGTGCCATCAGTGACCCCGGGACTAGCGGGGGAATTACAAATGAGCAGTTCTTC. Translated: CAISDPGTSGGITNEQFF.

This clonotype was seen a few times. The chain uses TRBV20-1 and TRBJ2-1; possibly TRBD1 or TRBD2 for D (5 bases each). V was pared by 6 bases and J by 4 bases, with 19 bases between. CDR1 is DFQATT, CDR2 SNEGSKA, per germline (reference sequence). The CDR3 spans 15 residues. CDR3 protein: CSAPLNSEGYNEQFF. For the CDR3, the DNA is TGCAGTGCGCCCCTTAACAGCGAGGGGTACAATGAGCAGTTCTTC.

About this clonotype: A junction end diverges from the germline sequence, so it may reflect a read error. The V gene is TRBV7-9, the J gene TRBJ2-5; D gene uncertain. With the DNA end fitting TRBJ2-7 better, the J assignment may be wrong. CDR3 length: 13 residues. Looked up from germline, CDR1 is SEHNR and CDR2 is FQNEAQ (reference sequence). The CDR3 region is CASSVAGLDEQYF. The CDR3 DNA follows: TGTGCCAGCAGCGTAGCAGGTTTAGACGAGCAGTACTTC.

V gene TRBV15 combines with J gene TRBJ2-1; the match to TRBD2 covers 11 bases. The CDR3 extends over 16 amino acids. Germline CDR1 LNHNV, CDR2 YYDKDF (reference sequence). The V gene end was trimmed by 1 base and the J gene end by 4 bases; junction bases not matched to a gene: 3. CDR3 region: CATSRAVAGGYNEQFF. DNA of the CDR3: TGTGCCACCAGCAGAGCAGTAGCGGGGGGGTACAATGAGCAGTTCTTC.

This clonotype was seen more than once but under ten times. The genes are TRBV5-5 and TRBJ2-5, with TRBD1 matching 10 bases. The CDR3 runs to 15 residues. The V gene end was trimmed by 2 bases and the J gene end by 5 bases; junction bases not matched to a gene: 6. The germline V gene encodes CDR1 SGHKS and CDR2 YYEKEE (reference sequence). The CDR3: CASSFGDRGLETQYF. The CDR3 nucleotides are TGTGCCAGCAGCTTTGGGGACAGGGGATTGGAGACCCAGTACTTC.

This clonotype was seen at least ten times. This chain links TRBV6-1 with TRBJ2-7; D remains ambiguous. This CDR3 is built from 11 residues. The germline V and J ends were trimmed by 7 bases and 2 bases, with 6 bases remaining between them. From germline, CDR1 is MNHNS and CDR2 SASEGT. The DNA of the CDR3 is TGTGCCAGCATTGGAGCCTACGAGCAGTACTTC. As protein: CASIGAYEQYF.

The chain employs TRBV29-1 and TRBJ2-3; D is unresolved. Trimming took off 8 bases at V and 3 bases at J, with 12 bases between the two ends. Per germline, CDR1 SQVTM and CDR2 ANQGSEA. This CDR3 region has 12 residues. The CDR3 nucleotides read TGCAGCTATGATAGTGGAACAGATACGCAGTATTTT. Its translation is CSYDSGTDTQYF.

This clonotype came up a few times. This clone may be a read error of a much larger clone one base away. The chain is built from TRBV6-5 and TRBJ1-5; D may be TRBD1 (5 bases). Trimming cost V 6 bases and J 9 bases, with 18 bases left between them. Germline lookup yields CDR1 MNHEY and CDR2 SVGAGI. The length of the CDR3 is 14 residues. The CDR3 loop is CASSDTGPGGPQHF. CDR3 in DNA: TGTGCCAGCAGCGATACAGGTCCAGGAGGGCCCCAGCATTTT.

This clonotype was detected many times. This may arise from a read error, as a much more abundant clone is one base away. The gene calls are TRBV18 and TRBJ2-1; the D gene is possibly TRBD2 (5 bases). This CDR3 contains 12 residues. Germline V gene data show CDR1 as KGHSH and CDR2 as LQKENI. CDR3 loop: CASAPRGNEQFF. CDR3 nucleotides: TGTGCCAGCGCACCACGGGGCAATGAGCAGTTCTTC.

There are many counts of this clonotype. The chain recombines TRBV5-1 with TRBJ2-3; TRBD1 matches 8 bases. Trimming cost V 4 bases and J 6 bases; bases outside gene matches: 10. The germline gives CDR1 SGHRS, CDR2 YFSETQ. The CDR3 runs 15 residues. The CDR3 is CASSLPGQAADTQYF. CDR3 coding DNA: TGCGCCAGCAGCCTCCCGGGACAGGCGGCGGATACGCAGTATTTT.

The chain links TRBV5-1 to TRBJ2-3; D is perhaps TRBD2 (6 bases). V was pared by 0 bases and J by 0 bases, with 14 bases between. Germline V gene sequence: CDR1 SGHRS, CDR2 YFSETQ. CDR3 length: 17 residues. In DNA form, the CDR3 reads TGCGCCAGCAGCTTGGCCCCAACCGGGGGTAGCACAGATACGCAGTATTTT. As protein: CASSLAPTGGSTDTQYF.

The chain has TRBV15 and TRBJ1-5; 8 positions match TRBD1. CDR1 LNHNV and CDR2 YYDKDF come from the germline V gene (reference sequence). This CDR3 comprises 14 residues. J was trimmed by 6 bases and V by 5 bases; bases with no gene match: 6. The CDR3 region is CATSPTGGFQPQHF. The CDR3 DNA reads as TGTGCCACCAGCCCCACAGGGGGGTTTCAGCCCCAGCATTTT.

Concerning this clonotype itself: A much larger clone sits a single nucleotide away, making a read error possible. The CDR3 is CAWKTGSSYNEQYF. CDR3 bases: TGTGCTTGGAAGACTGGGAGCTCCTACAATGAGCAGTACTTC. This chain joins TRBV30 and TRBJ2-1; a weak D match, TRBD2 (5 bases). The J call may not be correct, given that the DNA end is closer to TRBJ2-7. This CDR3 has 14 residues. Germline CDR1 and CDR2: GTSNPN and SVGIG (reference sequence).

The chain uses TRBV3-1 and TRBJ2-5; D gene uncertain. Germline V gene sequence: CDR1 LGHDT, CDR2 YNNKEL (reference sequence). The length of the CDR3 is 13 residues. V was shortened by 7 bases and J by 5 bases, with 14 bases between the two germline ends. The CDR3 loop is CASTSASQETQYF. CDR3 DNA sequence: TGTGCCAGCACCAGTGCATCTCAGGAGACCCAGTACTTC.

This chain joins TRBV20-1 and TRBJ2-2; maybe TRBD2 (5 bases). The CDR3 runs to 16 residues. The germline CDR1 and CDR2 sequences are DFQATT and SNEGSKA (reference sequence). Trimming took 2 bases from V and 4 from J, leaving 17 bases between them. CDR3 sequence reads: CSARIVGKSSTGELFF. The CDR3 region has the DNA TGCAGTGCTAGAATCGTCGGGAAGTCCAGCACCGGGGAGCTGTTTTTT.

V and J are TRBV12-3 or TRBV12-4 and TRBJ2-3; D may match TRBD1 or TRBD2 (6 bases each). This CDR3 is 13 amino acids long. V lost 3 bases to trimming and J lost 11 bases, with 15 bases between them. Here the CDR3 reads CASSFRGADVQYF. CDR3 DNA sequence: TGTGCCAGCAGTTTTAGGGGGGCAGATGTGCAGTATTTT.

This clonotype was seen many times. The chain uses TRBV29-1 and TRBJ2-6, with D hard to call. This CDR3 region has 12 residues. V was cut by 4 bases and J by 4 bases, with 5 bases left in between. Germline V gene lookup returns CDR1 SQVTM and CDR2 ANQGSEA. The CDR3 bases are TGCAGCGTTGCGGAGGGGGCCAACGTCCTGACTTTC. This codes for CSVAEGANVLTF.

This clonotype occurred once. This chain's CDR3 is CASSYAPSGSPRENEQFF. The CDR3 bases are TGTGCCAGCAGTTACGCTCCCAGCGGGAGCCCTAGGGAAAATGAGCAGTTCTTC. The chain has TRBV6-5 and TRBJ2-1, with 8 bases identical to TRBD2. The trim removed 2 bases at V and 7 bases at J, leaving 16 bases unmatched. Germline CDR1 is MNHEY and CDR2 is SVGAGI. The CDR3 sequence is 18 residues long.

For this clonotype: At one boundary the junction diverges from the germline segment, which might be a read error. V gene TRBV2 combines with J gene TRBJ2-7; D uncertain. Judging by the DNA end, TRBJ2-5 fits better; the J call may be wrong. The CDR3 consists of 14 residues. Germline values: CDR1 SNHLY, CDR2 FYNNEI. DNA of the CDR3: TGCACCAGCAGTGACCTCACACCCGTGGAGACCCAGTACTTC. This codes for CTSSDLTPVETQYF.

The rearrangement joins TRBV5-1 to TRBJ2-7; D uncertain. The CDR3 sequence is 15 residues long. Germline V CDR1 and CDR2: SGHRS, YFSETQ. Trimming took off 0 bases at V and 1 base at J, with 11 bases between the two ends. CDR3 sequence (DNA): TGCGCCAGCAGCTTGGTGGCGAAGGTTTCCTACGAGCAGTACTTC. Translated, it gives CASSLVAKVSYEQYF.

This clonotype showed up many times. The chain links TRBV20-1 to TRBJ2-3; tentative D call: TRBD2 (6 bases). CDR3 length: 16 amino acids. Germline CDR1 reads DFQATT; CDR2 reads SNEGSKA (reference sequence). The V gene lost 1 base and the J gene lost 0 bases, with 14 bases spanning the gap. CDR3 region: CSARALMSGSTDTQYF. The CDR3 nucleotides read TGCAGTGCTAGAGCCCTTATGAGCGGGAGCACAGATACGCAGTATTTT.

In its sample, this clonotype was seen many times. V gene TRBV20-1 combines with J gene TRBJ2-7; D uncertain. Trimming shortened V by 3 bases and J by 5 bases, and 5 bases separated the two germline ends. The CDR3 extends over 10 amino acids. Germline V gives CDR1 DFQATT, CDR2 SNEGSKA (reference sequence). CDR3 residues: CSARPHEQYF. The CDR3 DNA is TGCAGTGCTAGGCCCCACGAGCAGTACTTC.

Ten or more counts support this clonotype. The J gene is TRBJ2-7, the V gene TRBV29-1, with 7 bases lining up with TRBD1. In germline, CDR1 is SQVTM, CDR2 ANQGSEA. Trimming cost V 4 bases and J 2 bases; bases outside gene matches: 8. The CDR3 spans 14 residues. Here the CDR3 reads CSVVDRRTTYEQYF. Written as DNA, the CDR3 is TGCAGCGTTGTGGACAGGCGCACCACCTACGAGCAGTACTTC.

V is TRBV10-3 and J is TRBJ1-2, with D unresolved. The CDR3 length is 13 residues. Trimming shortened V by 7 bases and J by 1 base, and 10 bases separated the two germline ends. Germline CDR1 is ENHRY and CDR2 is SYGVKD. The CDR3 spells CAIMVPGNYGYTF. The CDR3 DNA is TGTGCCATCATGGTCCCGGGTAACTATGGCTACACCTTC.

This clonotype was recorded many times. V and J are TRBV6-5 and TRBJ2-5; unclear D gene. This CDR3 contains 12 residues. The germline V gene has CDR1 MNHEY and CDR2 SVGAGI. V was clipped by 6 bases and J by 2 bases, with 7 bases between them. CDR3 sequence: CASSYGQETQYF. Here the CDR3 DNA reads TGTGCCAGCAGCTACGGGCAAGAGACCCAGTACTTC.

This clonotype was counted ten times or more. This rearrangement joins TRBV5-1 to TRBJ2-1; tentatively, D is TRBD1 (5 bases). CDR3 size: 15 residues. Germline V gene data show CDR1 as SGHRS and CDR2 as YFSETQ. Trimming shortened V by 2 bases and J by 7 bases, and 16 bases separated the two germline ends. The CDR3 nucleotides are TGCGCCAGCAGCTTTGAAGGGGTGAAATTGAATGAGCAGTTCTTC. Its translation: CASSFEGVKLNEQFF.

Regarding this clonotype: A much larger clone sits a single nucleotide away, making a read error possible. DNA of the CDR3: TGTGCCGGCAGCCAAGGAAGTGCGGGGAGCGGGAGCTATAACTATGGCTACACCTTC. The encoded protein is CAGSQGSAGSGSYNYGYTF. The gene calls are TRBV3-1 and TRBJ1-2; D unresolved. The germline V gene encodes CDR1 LGHDT and CDR2 YNNKEL (reference sequence). The CDR3 has 19 amino acids.

V gene TRBV5-1 combines with J gene TRBJ1-6, with D uncertain. Germline V gene lookup returns CDR1 SGHRS and CDR2 YFSETQ. Trimming left V 4 bases short and J 12 bases short, with 11 bases between. The CDR3 runs to 12 residues. Written as DNA, the CDR3 is TGCGCCAGCAGCCCGGACCGACTACCCCTCCACTTT. Amino acid sequence: CASSPDRLPLHF.

The CDR3 loop reads CSARDRRGRETQYF. In nucleotides, the CDR3 is TGCAGTGCTAGAGATCGGAGGGGTCGGGAGACCCAGTACTTC. The V and J genes are TRBV20-1 and TRBJ2-5, with D maybe TRBD2 (6 bases). V gave up 0 bases and J gave up 5 bases, with 13 bases separating them. Germline lookup yields CDR1 DFQATT and CDR2 SNEGSKA (reference sequence). This CDR3 is 14 amino acids long.

About this clonotype: A read error may account for a junction end that differs from germline. This chain connects TRBV30 to TRBJ1-1; D may be TRBD1 (5 bases). The germline V gene encodes CDR1 GTSNPN and CDR2 SVGIG (reference sequence). This CDR3 spans 13 amino acids. CDR3 region: CVWSGQGNTEAFF. CDR3 sequence (DNA): TGTGTCTGGAGTGGTCAGGGTAACACTGAAGCTTTCTTT.

This chain joins TRBV3-1 and TRBJ2-7; D assignment may be TRBD1 or TRBD2 (5 bases each). From germline, CDR1 is LGHDT and CDR2 YNNKEL (reference sequence). The CDR3 is 14 residues long. V was shortened by 0 bases and J by 7 bases, with 13 bases between the two germline ends. CDR3 nucleotide sequence: TGTGCCAGCAGCCAAGAGGGGGTCACGAGGGAGCAGTACTTC. This gives the protein CASSQEGVTREQYF.

This clonotype was found many times. The chain employs TRBV5-1 and TRBJ2-1; 7 bases fit TRBD2. This CDR3 region has 12 residues. Trimming took 5 bases from V and 10 from J; bases not matched to a gene: 6. Per the germline V gene, CDR1 is SGHRS and CDR2 is YFSETQ. For the CDR3, the DNA is TGCGCCAGCAGTATCCTAGCGGAGGAGCAGTTCTTC. Its translation is CASSILAEEQFF.